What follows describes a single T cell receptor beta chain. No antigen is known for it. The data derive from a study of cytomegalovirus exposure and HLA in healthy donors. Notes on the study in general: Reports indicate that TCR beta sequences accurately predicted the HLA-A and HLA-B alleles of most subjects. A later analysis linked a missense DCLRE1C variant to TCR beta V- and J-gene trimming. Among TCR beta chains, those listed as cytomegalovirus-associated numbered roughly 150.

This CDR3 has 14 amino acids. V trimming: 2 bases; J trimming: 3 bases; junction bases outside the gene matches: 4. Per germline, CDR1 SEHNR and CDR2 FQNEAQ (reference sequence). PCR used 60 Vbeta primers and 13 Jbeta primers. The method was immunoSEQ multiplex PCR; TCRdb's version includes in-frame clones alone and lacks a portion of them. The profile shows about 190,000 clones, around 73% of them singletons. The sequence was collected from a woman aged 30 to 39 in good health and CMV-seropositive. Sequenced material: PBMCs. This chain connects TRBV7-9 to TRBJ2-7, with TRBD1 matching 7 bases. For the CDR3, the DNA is TGTGCCAGCAGCTTAAGTGCAGGGGGCTACGAGCAGTACTTC. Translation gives CASSLSAGGYEQYF.